In its sample, the clone carrying this T cell receptor (beta chain) was seen a few times. Its antigen is not known. 5'RACE primed at constant segments yielded TCR alpha and TCR beta cDNA libraries bearing sample barcodes and UMIs. TCRdb re-called the 5' RACE reads with MiXCR, one entry per CDR3 protein. The sample holds approximately 300,000 distinct CDR3 sequences, around 8% seen once. This CDR3 has 15 amino acids. Germline V gene lookup returns CDR1 MDHEN and CDR2 SYDVKM. With V trimmed by 6 bases and J by 8 bases, 14 bases remained unmatched. This specimen belongs to a study of T-cell memory formation after mild COVID-19. Study-wide results and caveats: In pre-infection memory, a portion of responding clones appeared, which suggested that cross-reactive memory joined. Contracting CD4+ clones sat mainly in CM and EM; CD8+ in EMRA.

The specimen sequenced was PBMCs or a T cell subset sorted from them (not recorded which). This chain joins TRBV28 and TRBJ2-5, with 8 bases fitting TRBD2. This clonotype originated in a man aged 18-30 years who had mild COVID-19 (a few samples of this study predate the infection). Cell type and time point are not known. The CDR3 DNA sequence: TGTGCCAGCAGGGTACAGGCGGGGGGTCTTGAAACCCAGTACTTC. Translation gives CASRVQAGGLETQYF.